These 16 T cell receptor beta chains came from one sample sequenced in a study of coeliac disease. The method was immunoSEQ multiplex PCR; TCRdb's version includes in-frame clones alone and lacks a portion of them. The table shows about 1,700 clones, with approximately 70% occurring only once. The sequenced sample consisted of lymphocytes from the gut lamina propria. Receptors originate from a human donor without celiac disease.

The V gene is TRBV28, the J gene TRBJ1-6; maybe TRBD1 (5 bases). Looked up from germline, CDR1 is MDHEN and CDR2 is SYDVKM. The CDR3 contains 16 residues. The V end was cut by 6 bases, the J end by 2 bases, with 14 bases between. The CDR3 reads CASSPPGVTYNSPLHF. The CDR3 DNA follows: TGTGCCAGCAGCCCCCCGGGGGTAACCTATAATTCACCCCTCCACTTT. Full variable domain (remainder filled in from reference TRBV28 and TRBJ1-6): DVKVTQSSRYLVKRTGEKVFLECVQDMDHENMFWYRQDPGLGLRLIYFSYDVKMKEKGDIPEGYSVSREKKERFSLILESASTNQTSMYLCASSPPGVTYNSPLHFGNGTRLTVT.

The chain links TRBV9 to TRBJ1-2; TRBD1 is a possible D gene (6 bases). Trimming removed 0 bases from V and 5 bases from J, with 14 bases in between. Germline CDR1 reads SGDLS; CDR2 reads YYNGEE. This CDR3 is 15 amino acids long. The CDR3 coding sequence is TGTGCCAGCAGCGTAGACCCAGGGGTTGGGTATGGCTACACCTTC. This sequence encodes CASSVDPGVGYGYTF.

This clone was recorded once. J is TRBJ2-3 and V is TRBV29-1; a weak D match, TRBD2 (5 bases). The CDR3 is 11 residues long. V shed 4 bases and J shed 7 bases, with 9 bases lying between them. Germline V gene lookup returns CDR1 SQVTM and CDR2 ANQGSEA. The CDR3 reads CSVVAYNTQYF. CDR3 nucleotide sequence: TGCAGCGTTGTAGCGTACAATACGCAGTATTTT.

The V and J genes are TRBV5-5 and TRBJ1-2; 9 bases match TRBD1. The germline V gene encodes CDR1 SGHKS and CDR2 YYEKEE (reference sequence). The CDR3 has 14 amino acids. J lost 7 bases, V lost 4 bases, and 8 bases had no gene match. CDR3 sequence: CASSPGQGYPGYTF. CDR3 DNA sequence: TGTGCCAGCAGCCCCGGACAGGGGTACCCTGGCTACACCTTC.

The rearrangement uses TRBV30 and TRBJ1-3; 8 bases match TRBD1. Germline lookup yields CDR1 GTSNPN and CDR2 SVGIG (reference sequence). There are 12 residues in the CDR3. V gave up 7 bases and J gave up 6 bases; unmatched junction bases: 5. As DNA, the CDR3 is TGTGCCTTGGACAGGGACAAAAACACCATATATTTT. Translated, it gives CALDRDKNTIYF.

The chain has TRBV30 and TRBJ1-2; no firm D call. Germline lookup yields CDR1 GTSNPN and CDR2 SVGIG (reference sequence). With 5 bases removed from V and 4 bases from J, the gap between germline ends came to 5 bases. The length of the CDR3 is 10 residues. The CDR3: CAWEGYGYTF. CDR3 nucleotides: TGTGCCTGGGAGGGCTATGGCTACACCTTC.

The chain links TRBV6-6 to TRBJ1-2; D may be TRBD1 (5 bases). V shed 7 bases and J shed 7 bases, with 16 bases lying between them. This CDR3 is built from 13 residues. Germline lookup yields CDR1 MNHNY and CDR2 SVGAGI (reference sequence). CDR3 DNA: TGTGCCAGCACTTCAAGGGAGGGACTTGGCTACACCTTC. This gives the protein CASTSREGLGYTF.

The chain is built from TRBV11-2 and TRBJ2-7; D is uncertain. The germline CDR1 and CDR2 sequences are SGHAT and FQNNGV. The CDR3 is 14 amino acids. The V gene lost 1 base and the J gene lost 7 bases, with 14 bases spanning the gap. Here the CDR3 DNA reads TGTGCCAGCAGCTTAGCTCGGGTAGGCGAAGAGCAGTACTTC. Its protein product is CASSLARVGEEQYF.

CDR3 sequence (DNA): TGTGCCTGGAGAGTCAACTTGACAGAAACCTTAAACTATGGCTACACCTTC. Its translation is CAWRVNLTETLNYGYTF. The J gene is TRBJ1-2, the V gene TRBV30; perhaps TRBD1 as D (5 bases). This CDR3 region has 17 residues. The germline V gene has CDR1 GTSNPN and CDR2 SVGIG (reference sequence). Trimming removed 3 bases from V and 2 bases from J, with 22 bases in between.

The V call is TRBV21-1, the J call TRBJ2-1; the table's D call TRBD2 went unverified against the DNA. TRBV21-1 is a known pseudogene. The CDR3 is made up of 22 amino acids. For the CDR3, the DNA is TGTGCCAGCAGCAAAGAAAGGACCCCGGGACTAGCGGGTAGTCACTCCTACAATGAGCAGTTCTTC. Encoded protein: CASSKERTPGLAGSHSYNEQFF.

The J gene is TRBJ2-7, the V gene TRBV18; D may be TRBD1 (6 bases). Trimming took 4 bases from V and 1 from J, leaving 8 bases between them. Germline values: CDR1 KGHSH, CDR2 LQKENI. The CDR3 has 13 amino acids. CDR3 protein: CASSRTGSYEQYF. The CDR3 region has the DNA TGTGCCAGCTCACGAACAGGGTCCTACGAGCAGTACTTC.

This clone was detected only once. The rearrangement uses TRBV29-1 and TRBJ1-1; tentatively, D is TRBD1 (6 bases). The CDR3 covers 13 residues. Trimming removed 4 bases at V and 7 bases at J, with 16 bases between. The germline V gene has CDR1 SQVTM and CDR2 ANQGSEA. CDR3 DNA: TGCAGCGTTGCAGTGTTAGGGGGTGGTGAAGCTTTCTTT. This sequence encodes CSVAVLGGGEAFF. Together with reference TRBV29-1 and TRBJ1-1, the CDR3 gives the full variable domain: SAVISQKPSRDICQRGTSLTIQCQVDSQVTMMFWYRQQPGQSLTLIATANQGSEATYESGFVIDKFPISRPNLTFSTLTVSNMSPEDSSIYLCSVAVLGGGEAFFGQGTRLTVV.

The chain recombines TRBV9 with TRBJ2-7; 9 bases agree with TRBD1. Looked up from germline, CDR1 is SGDLS and CDR2 is YYNGEE. J gave up 3 bases and V 0 bases, and 4 bases lay outside the gene matches. CDR3 length equals 15 residues. CDR3 nucleotide sequence: TGTGCCAGCAGCGTAGGGCCGGGACAGGGCTACGAGCAGTACTTC. Protein product: CASSVGPGQGYEQYF.

The chain employs TRBV2 and TRBJ2-5; D may be TRBD1 (6 bases). The CDR3 has 15 residues. Germline lookup yields CDR1 SNHLY and CDR2 FYNNEI. The ends were cut back, 11 bases at V and 4 bases at J, with 23 bases in the middle. The CDR3 sequence: CAGTSGTLPRETQYF. The CDR3 DNA follows: TGTGCCGGTACATCCGGGACACTCCCCCGAGAGACCCAGTACTTC.

This CDR3 reads CASTEGALNTEAFF. As DNA, the CDR3 is TGTGCCAGCACCGAGGGGGCCCTGAACACTGAAGCTTTCTTT. The V gene is TRBV28, the J gene TRBJ1-1, with 7 nucleotides matching TRBD1. After removal of 7 bases from V and 0 bases from J, the junction contained 5 bases not matched to a gene. Germline lookup yields CDR1 MDHEN and CDR2 SYDVKM. The length of the CDR3 is 14 residues. The full variable domain, with the rest looked up from reference TRBV28 and TRBJ1-1, is DVKVTQSSRYLVKRTGEKVFLECVQDMDHENMFWYRQDPGLGLRLIYFSYDVKMKEKGDIPEGYSVSREKKERFSLILESASTNQTSMYLCASTEGALNTEAFFGQGTRLTVV.

This chain connects TRBV19 to TRBJ2-2; 7 positions match TRBD2. The CDR3 has 14 residues. V shed 5 bases, J shed 7 bases, and the junction held 7 bases outside the gene matches. Germline CDR1 and CDR2: LNHDA and SQIVND (reference sequence). The CDR3: CASSLGLVGGELFF. The CDR3 DNA sequence: TGTGCCAGTAGTCTAGGACTAGTCGGCGGGGAGCTGTTTTTT.